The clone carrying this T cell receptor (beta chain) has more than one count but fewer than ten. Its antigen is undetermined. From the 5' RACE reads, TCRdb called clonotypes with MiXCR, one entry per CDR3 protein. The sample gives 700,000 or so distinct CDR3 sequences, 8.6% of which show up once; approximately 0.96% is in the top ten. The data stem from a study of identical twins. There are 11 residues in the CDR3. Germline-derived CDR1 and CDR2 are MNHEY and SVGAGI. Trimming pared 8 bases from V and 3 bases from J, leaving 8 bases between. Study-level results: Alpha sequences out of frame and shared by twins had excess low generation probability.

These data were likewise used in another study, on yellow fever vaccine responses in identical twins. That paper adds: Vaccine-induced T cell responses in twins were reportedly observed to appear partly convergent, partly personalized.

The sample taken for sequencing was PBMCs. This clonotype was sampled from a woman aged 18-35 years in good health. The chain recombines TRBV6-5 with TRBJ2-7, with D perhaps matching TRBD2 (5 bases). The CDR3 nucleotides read TGTGCCAGCCTCGAGGGCTACGAGCAGTACTTC. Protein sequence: CASLEGYEQYF.